One and the same sample provided the 18 T cell receptor beta chains below, sequenced in a study of cytomegalovirus exposure and HLA in healthy donors. Some clones are missing from TCRdb's copy, which holds only in-frame ones; the method was immunoSEQ multiplex PCR. There are about 140,000 clones in the sample; around four fifths occur only once, and over 1.1% lies in the top ten. Sequences were obtained from PBMCs. The source of these receptors is a woman aged 25 to 39 in good health and CMV-seronegative.

V gene TRBV10-3 combines with J gene TRBJ1-2, with 8 bases matching TRBD1. The CDR3 has 13 residues. The V gene's germline CDR1 is ENHRY and CDR2 SYGVKD. V shed 3 bases and J 4 bases; nucleotides not matched to a gene: 1. As DNA, the CDR3 is TGTGCCATCAGTGAAACAGGGGGCTATGGCTACACCTTC. This translates into CAISETGGYGYTF.

CDR3 protein: CASSRPGVSYNEQFF. The CDR3 nucleotides are TGTGCCAGCAGCCGACCAGGGGTTTCCTACAATGAGCAGTTCTTC. The chain couples TRBV7-6 to TRBJ2-1; D is possibly TRBD1 (6 bases). CDR1 is SGHVS, CDR2 FNYEAQ, per germline. Trimming removed 5 bases at V and 1 base at J, with 12 bases between. This CDR3 region has 15 residues.

The chain links TRBV6-1 to TRBJ1-5; D ambiguous. V was shortened by 4 bases and J by 2 bases, with 6 bases between the two germline ends. Looked up from germline, CDR1 is MNHNS and CDR2 is SASEGT. The CDR3 loop spans 13 amino acids. CDR3 nucleotide sequence: TGTGCCAGCAGTGTTGCGGGCAATCAGCCCCAGCATTTT. This sequence encodes CASSVAGNQPQHF.

This clone has a handful of counts. This rearrangement joins TRBV5-1 to TRBJ2-7, with TRBD1 identical over 8 bases. The CDR3 is 14 amino acids. J gave up 4 bases and V 1 base, and 4 bases lay outside the gene matches. Germline CDR1 is SGHRS and CDR2 is YFSETQ. The chain's CDR3 is CASSLSTGGYEQYF. The CDR3 region has the DNA TGCGCCAGCAGCTTGTCAACAGGGGGGTACGAGCAGTACTTC.

The V gene is TRBV6-1, the J gene TRBJ2-1; 7 positions match TRBD1. The germline V gene encodes CDR1 MNHNS and CDR2 SASEGT. The CDR3 covers 15 residues. V shed 2 bases, J shed 7 bases, and the junction held 8 bases outside the gene matches. The CDR3 nucleotides are TGTGCCAGCAGTGAACAAGCGACAGGGCGGAATGAGCAGTTCTTC. Translation: CASSEQATGRNEQFF.

The chain couples TRBV19 to TRBJ2-7; 8 nucleotides agree with TRBD2. CDR3 length: 17 amino acids. Germline CDR1 is LNHDA and CDR2 is SQIVND (reference sequence). V dropped 3 bases and J dropped 0; count of bases not matched to a gene: 10. The CDR3 nucleotides read TGTGCCAGTAGTATCGGGGGGGTTACAGGAGACTCCTACGAGCAGTACTTC. This codes for CASSIGGVTGDSYEQYF.

This chain connects TRBV13 to TRBJ2-3; maybe TRBD2 (6 bases). CDR3 length: 16 amino acids. Trimming cost V 4 bases and J 4 bases, with 18 bases left between them. Germline assignment: CDR1 PRHDT and CDR2 FYEKMQ (reference sequence). The CDR3 DNA follows: TGTGCCAGCAGCTCGACCTCTAGCGATCGGCCAGATACGCAGTATTTT. This translates into CASSSTSSDRPDTQYF.

V usage is TRBV11-2 and J usage is TRBJ2-2; 9 bases map to TRBD1. Looked up from germline, CDR1 is SGHAT and CDR2 is FQNNGV. There are 18 residues in the CDR3. V lost 4 bases, J lost 4 bases, and 13 bases stayed unmatched. This chain's CDR3 is CASSYRYTTGGATGELFF. The CDR3 region has the DNA TGTGCCAGCAGCTATAGATATACAACAGGGGGCGCCACCGGGGAGCTGTTTTTT.

The chain uses TRBV14 and TRBJ2-1; 8 bases align to TRBD2. The CDR3 is made up of 14 amino acids. Germline loops: CDR1 SGHDN, CDR2 FVKESK. The junction had 6 bases not matched to a gene; V was cut back by 5 bases and J by 6 bases. Here the CDR3 reads CASSTLAGINEQFF. The CDR3 coding sequence is TGTGCCAGCAGCACCCTAGCGGGTATCAATGAGCAGTTCTTC.

The V and J genes are TRBV29-1 and TRBJ1-1; D gene ambiguous. The CDR3 is 12 residues long. Germline assignment: CDR1 SQVTM and CDR2 ANQGSEA. V lost 3 bases and J lost 2, with 7 bases in between. The CDR3 sequence is CSVEQDNTEAFF. The CDR3 nucleotides are TGCAGCGTTGAGCAGGATAACACTGAAGCTTTCTTT.

The V call is TRBV5-1, the J call TRBJ2-6; D remains ambiguous. Germline assignment: CDR1 SGHRS and CDR2 YFSETQ. This CDR3 has 15 residues. V was shortened by 1 base and J by 0 bases, with 5 bases between the two germline ends. Written as DNA, the CDR3 is TGCGCCAGCAGCTTGTCTCTCTCTGGGGCCAACGTCCTGACTTTC. This gives the protein CASSLSLSGANVLTF.

The genes are TRBV27 and TRBJ2-3; 7 bases match TRBD1. Germline values: CDR1 MNHEY, CDR2 SMNVEV (reference sequence). V shed 7 bases, J shed 3 bases, and the junction held 13 bases outside the gene matches. This CDR3 is 16 amino acids long. The chain's CDR3 is CASKKIGGPSTDTQYF. For the CDR3, the DNA is TGTGCCAGCAAAAAGATAGGGGGCCCTTCGACAGATACGCAGTATTTT.

V gene TRBV7-8 combines with J gene TRBJ1-2, with TRBD1 as a possible D gene (5 bases). The V end lost 1 base, the J end lost 4 bases, and 22 bases lay between the germline ends. The CDR3 extends over 18 amino acids. Germline CDR1 reads SGHVS; CDR2 reads FQNEAQ. The CDR3 protein is CASSLESWSTVPSYGYTF. For the CDR3, the DNA is TGTGCCAGCAGCTTAGAGTCTTGGTCGACAGTGCCTTCCTATGGCTACACCTTC.

CDR3 in amino acids: CASSLIPRSGGAYNEQFF. The CDR3 DNA is TGTGCCAGCAGCTTAATTCCCCGTAGCGGGGGCGCCTACAATGAGCAGTTCTTC. The genes are TRBV7-3 and TRBJ2-1, with 9 bases fitting TRBD2. The length of the CDR3 is 18 residues. The germline V gene has CDR1 SGHTA and CDR2 FQGTGA. Trimming removed 1 base from V and 2 bases from J; junction bases left unmatched: 9.

The CDR3 spells CASSIPGLITDTQYF. As DNA, the CDR3 is TGTGCCAGCAGCATACCGGGACTCATCACAGATACGCAGTATTTT. The chain has TRBV28 and TRBJ2-3; weak D call: TRBD2 (6 bases). Germline-derived CDR1 and CDR2 are MDHEN and SYDVKM. The CDR3 is made up of 15 amino acids. V lost 6 bases, J lost 2 bases, and 15 bases lay in between.

The V gene is TRBV2, the J gene TRBJ2-1, with a possible D match to TRBD1 (6 bases). The CDR3 consists of 14 residues. V was pared by 5 bases and J by 4 bases, with 12 bases between. Germline loops: CDR1 SNHLY, CDR2 FYNNEI. This CDR3 is CASSSWTEYNEQFF. The CDR3 DNA reads as TGTGCCAGCAGTTCTTGGACAGAGTACAATGAGCAGTTCTTC.

This clone was seen only once. This chain connects TRBV5-4 to TRBJ1-1, with D hard to call. Trimming cost V 0 bases and J 3 bases, with 9 bases left between them. This CDR3 region has 14 residues. Germline loops: CDR1 SGHNT, CDR2 YYREEE (reference sequence). The CDR3 region is CASSLAGAHTEAFF. The CDR3 nucleotides read TGTGCCAGCAGCTTGGCGGGAGCTCACACTGAAGCTTTCTTT.

The rearrangement joins TRBV2 to TRBJ2-2; 8 positions match TRBD1. The V gene end was trimmed by 7 bases and the J gene end by 3 bases; junction bases not matched to a gene: 10. This CDR3 comprises 16 residues. Germline values: CDR1 SNHLY, CDR2 FYNNEI. CDR3 sequence reads: CASTKGGRGHTGELFF. In DNA form, the CDR3 reads TGTGCCAGCACCAAAGGAGGCAGGGGGCACACCGGGGAGCTGTTTTTT.